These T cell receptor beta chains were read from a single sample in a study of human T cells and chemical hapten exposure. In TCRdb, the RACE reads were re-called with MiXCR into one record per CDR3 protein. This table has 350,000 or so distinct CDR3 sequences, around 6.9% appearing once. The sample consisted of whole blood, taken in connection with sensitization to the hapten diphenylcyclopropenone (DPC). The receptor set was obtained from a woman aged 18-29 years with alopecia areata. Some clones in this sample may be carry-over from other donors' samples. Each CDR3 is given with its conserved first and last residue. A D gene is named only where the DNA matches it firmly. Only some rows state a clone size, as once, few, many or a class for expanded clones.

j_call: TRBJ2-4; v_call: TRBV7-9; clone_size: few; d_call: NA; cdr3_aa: CASTLDSAVAIQYF; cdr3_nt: TGTGCCAGCACCCTGGACAGCGCCGTTGCCATTCAGTACTTC
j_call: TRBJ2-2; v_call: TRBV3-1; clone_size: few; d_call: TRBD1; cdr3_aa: CASSTGQGAMNTGELFF; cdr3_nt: TGTGCCAGCAGTACGGGACAGGGGGCGATGAACACCGGGGAGCTGTTTTTT
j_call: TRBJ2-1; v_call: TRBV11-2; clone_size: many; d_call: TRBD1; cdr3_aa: CASSSRDSYNEQFF; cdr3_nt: TGTGCCAGCAGCTCACGGGACAGCTACAATGAGCAGTTCTTC
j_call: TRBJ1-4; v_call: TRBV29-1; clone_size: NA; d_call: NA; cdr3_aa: CSVGQSNEKLFF; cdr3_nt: TGCAGCGTTGGACAGTCTAATGAAAAACTGTTTTTT
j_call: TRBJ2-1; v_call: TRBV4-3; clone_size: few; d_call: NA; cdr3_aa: CASSPQRGYEQFF; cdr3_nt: TGCGCCAGCAGCCCCCAACGGGGCTATGAGCAGTTCTTC
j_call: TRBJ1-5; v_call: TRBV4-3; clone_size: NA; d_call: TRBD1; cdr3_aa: CASSQNPNYRQGDQPQHF; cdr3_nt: TGCGCCAGCAGCCAAAATCCCAACTACCGACAGGGAGATCAGCCCCAGCATTTT
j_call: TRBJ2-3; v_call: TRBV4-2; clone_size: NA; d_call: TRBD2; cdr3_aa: CASSQKWARSGGSTDTQYF; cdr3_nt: TGTGCCAGCAGCCAAAAGTGGGCCCGTAGCGGGGGAAGCACAGATACGCAGTATTTT
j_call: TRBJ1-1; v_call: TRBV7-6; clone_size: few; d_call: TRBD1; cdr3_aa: CASSLRPRQGATEAFF; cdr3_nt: TGTGCCAGCAGCTTAAGGCCGCGACAGGGGGCAACTGAAGCTTTCTTT
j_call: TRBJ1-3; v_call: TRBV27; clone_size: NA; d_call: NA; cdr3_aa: CASSSTGLKGSGNTIYF; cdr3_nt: TGTGCCAGCAGTTCCACAGGGTTGAAGGGCTCTGGAAACACCATATATTTT
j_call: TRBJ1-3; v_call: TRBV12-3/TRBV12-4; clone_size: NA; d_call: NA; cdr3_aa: CASSFRSGNTIYF; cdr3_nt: TGTGCCAGCAGTTTCCGCTCTGGAAACACCATATATTTT
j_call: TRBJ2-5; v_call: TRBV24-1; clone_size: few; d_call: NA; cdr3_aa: CATSETNQETQYF; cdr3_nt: TGTGCCACCAGTGAAACCAACCAAGAGACCCAGTACTTC
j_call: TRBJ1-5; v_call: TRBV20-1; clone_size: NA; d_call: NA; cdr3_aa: CSARSGGSERPQHF; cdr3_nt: TGCAGTGCCCGGTCGGGGGGCTCAGAAAGGCCCCAGCATTTT
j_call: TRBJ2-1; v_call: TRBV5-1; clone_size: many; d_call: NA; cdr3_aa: CASSPHQGIEQFF; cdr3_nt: TGCGCCAGCAGCCCGCATCAGGGGATTGAGCAGTTCTTC
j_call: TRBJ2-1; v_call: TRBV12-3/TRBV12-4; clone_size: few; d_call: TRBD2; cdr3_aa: CASKGPTSGFTEQFF; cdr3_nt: TGTGCCAGCAAGGGCCCCACTAGCGGGTTTACTGAGCAGTTCTTC
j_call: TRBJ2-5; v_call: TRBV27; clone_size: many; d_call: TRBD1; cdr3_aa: CASSSPGTGGETQYF; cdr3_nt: TGTGCCAGCAGTTCACCCGGGACAGGAGGAGAGACCCAGTACTTC
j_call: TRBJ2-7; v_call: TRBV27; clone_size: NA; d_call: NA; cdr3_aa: CASSPIGTAAYEQYF; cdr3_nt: TGTGCCAGCAGTCCCATAGGGACCGCAGCCTACGAGCAGTACTTC
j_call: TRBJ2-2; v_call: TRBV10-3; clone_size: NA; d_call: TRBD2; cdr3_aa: CAISEQAGGATGELFF; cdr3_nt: TGTGCCATCAGTGAGCAGGCCGGGGGGGCGACCGGGGAGCTGTTTTTT
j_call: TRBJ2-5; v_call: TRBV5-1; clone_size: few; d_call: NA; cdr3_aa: CASRDGQETQYF; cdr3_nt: TGCGCCAGCAGGGACGGCCAAGAGACCCAGTACTTC
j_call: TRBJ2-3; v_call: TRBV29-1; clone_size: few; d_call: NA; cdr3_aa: CSVREGGGTDTQYF; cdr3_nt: TGCAGCGTCCGCGAGGGGGGCGGGACAGATACGCAGTATTTT
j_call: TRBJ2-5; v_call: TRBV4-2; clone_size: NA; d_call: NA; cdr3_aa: CASSQGAVRLAQRETQYF; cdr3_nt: TGTGCCAGCAGCCAAGGAGCAGTCAGGCTAGCCCAGCGAGAGACCCAGTACTTC
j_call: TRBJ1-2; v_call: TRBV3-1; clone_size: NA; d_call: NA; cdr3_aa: CASSQVKFGRGYTF; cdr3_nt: TGTGCCAGCAGCCAAGTTAAATTTGGCCGTGGCTACACCTTC
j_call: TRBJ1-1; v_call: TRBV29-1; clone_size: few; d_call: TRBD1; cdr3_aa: CSVPPTGQGSTEAFF; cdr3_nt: TGCAGCGTGCCACCCACCGGACAGGGGAGCACTGAAGCTTTCTTT
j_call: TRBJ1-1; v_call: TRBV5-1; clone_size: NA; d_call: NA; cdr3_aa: CASSLNGIEAFF; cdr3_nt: TGCGCCAGCAGCTTGAACGGGATCGAAGCTTTCTTT
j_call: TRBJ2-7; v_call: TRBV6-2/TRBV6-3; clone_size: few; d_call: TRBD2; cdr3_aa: CASSYGVGGGRYEQYF; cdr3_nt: TGTGCCAGCAGTTACGGAGTCGGGGGGGGCCGATACGAGCAGTACTTC
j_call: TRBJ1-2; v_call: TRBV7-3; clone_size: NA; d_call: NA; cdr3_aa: CASSLTAGASYGYTF; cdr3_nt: TGTGCCAGCAGCTTAACTGCGGGGGCCTCCTATGGCTACACCTTC
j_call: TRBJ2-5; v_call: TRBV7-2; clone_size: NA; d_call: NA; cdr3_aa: CASSARQVSQETQYF; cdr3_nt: TGTGCCAGCAGCGCCCGACAGGTTAGCCAAGAGACCCAGTACTTC
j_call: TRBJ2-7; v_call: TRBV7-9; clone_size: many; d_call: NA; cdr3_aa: CASSLGSSPAYEQYF; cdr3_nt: TGTGCCAGCAGCTTAGGCTCCTCCCCGGCCTACGAGCAGTACTTC
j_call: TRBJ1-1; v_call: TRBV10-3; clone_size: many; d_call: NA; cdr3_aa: CAISEGELGAFF; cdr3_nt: TGTGCCATCAGCGAGGGGGAGTTGGGTGCTTTCTTT
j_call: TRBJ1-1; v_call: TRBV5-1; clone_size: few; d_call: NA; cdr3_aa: CASSLGQGRWTEAFF; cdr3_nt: TGCGCCAGCAGCTTGGGGCAGGGGAGGTGGACTGAAGCTTTCTTT
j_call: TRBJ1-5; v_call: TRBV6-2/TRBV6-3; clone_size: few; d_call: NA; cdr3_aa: CASRENNQPQHF; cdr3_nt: TGTGCCAGCAGGGAGAACAATCAGCCCCAGCATTTT
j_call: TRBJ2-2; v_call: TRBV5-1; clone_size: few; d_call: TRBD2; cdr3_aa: CASSPSPAGGPSGELFF; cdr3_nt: TGCGCCAGCAGCCCCAGCCCAGCGGGGGGGCCATCCGGGGAGCTGTTTTTT
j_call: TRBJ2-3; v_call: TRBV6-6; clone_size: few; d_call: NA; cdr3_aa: CASNTGGLRTQYF; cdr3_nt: TGTGCCAGCAATACGGGGGGCCTTCGTACGCAGTATTTT
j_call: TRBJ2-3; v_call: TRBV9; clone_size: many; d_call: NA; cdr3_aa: CASSVAGSASTDTQYF; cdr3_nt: TGTGCCAGCAGCGTAGCGGGGAGTGCTAGCACAGATACGCAGTATTTT
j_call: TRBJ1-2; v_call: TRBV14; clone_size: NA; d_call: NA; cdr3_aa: CASSQELDYGYTF; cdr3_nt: TGTGCCAGCAGCCAAGAGCTGGACTATGGCTACACCTTC
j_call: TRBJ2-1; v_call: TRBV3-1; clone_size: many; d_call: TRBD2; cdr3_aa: CASSHSRLAGVGNEQFF; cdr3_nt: TGTGCCAGCAGCCACTCCCGACTAGCGGGGGTGGGTAATGAGCAGTTCTTC
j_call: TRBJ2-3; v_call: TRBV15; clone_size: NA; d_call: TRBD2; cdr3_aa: CATSKGSGGTSTDTQYF; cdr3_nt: TGTGCCACCAGCAAGGGTAGCGGGGGGACTAGCACAGATACGCAGTATTTT
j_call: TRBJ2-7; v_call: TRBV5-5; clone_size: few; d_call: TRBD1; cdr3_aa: CASSWAGTGVNEQYF; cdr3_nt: TGTGCCAGCAGCTGGGCCGGGACAGGGGTGAACGAGCAGTACTTC